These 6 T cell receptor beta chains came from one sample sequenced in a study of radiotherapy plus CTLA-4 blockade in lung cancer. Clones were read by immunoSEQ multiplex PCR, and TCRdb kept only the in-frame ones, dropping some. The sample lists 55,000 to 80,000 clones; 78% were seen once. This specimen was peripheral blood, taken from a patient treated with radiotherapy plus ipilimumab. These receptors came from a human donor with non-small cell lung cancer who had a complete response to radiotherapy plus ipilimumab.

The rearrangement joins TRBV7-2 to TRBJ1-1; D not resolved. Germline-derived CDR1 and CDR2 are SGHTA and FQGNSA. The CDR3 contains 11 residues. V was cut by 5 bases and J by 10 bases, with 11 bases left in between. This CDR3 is CASSPQRGAFF. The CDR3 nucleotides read TGTGCCAGCAGCCCCCAGCGAGGAGCTTTCTTT.

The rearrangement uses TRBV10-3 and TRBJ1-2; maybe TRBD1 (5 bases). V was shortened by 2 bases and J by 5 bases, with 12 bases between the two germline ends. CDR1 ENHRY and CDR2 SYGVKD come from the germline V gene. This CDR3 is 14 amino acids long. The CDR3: CAISEPGTHYGYTF. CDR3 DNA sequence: TGTGCCATCAGTGAGCCCGGGACTCATTATGGCTACACCTTC.

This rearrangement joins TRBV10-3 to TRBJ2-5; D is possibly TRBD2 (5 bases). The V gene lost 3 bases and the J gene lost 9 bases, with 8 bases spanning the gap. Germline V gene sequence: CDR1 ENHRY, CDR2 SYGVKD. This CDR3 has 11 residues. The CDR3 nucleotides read TGTGCCATCAGTGACGAGGGAGCCCAGTACTTC. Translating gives CAISDEGAQYF.

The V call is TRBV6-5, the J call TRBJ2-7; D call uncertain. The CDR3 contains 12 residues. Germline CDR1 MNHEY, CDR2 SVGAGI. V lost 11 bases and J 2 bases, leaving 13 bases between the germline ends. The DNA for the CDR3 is TGTGCCGCACCAGGAGAAGCCTACGAGCAGTACGTC. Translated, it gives CAAPGEAYEQYV.

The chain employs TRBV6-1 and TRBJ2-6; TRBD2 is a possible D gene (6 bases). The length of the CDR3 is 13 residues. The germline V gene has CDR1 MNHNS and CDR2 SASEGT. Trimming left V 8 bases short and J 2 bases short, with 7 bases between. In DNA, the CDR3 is TGTGCCAGCGGACTAACTGGGGCCAACGTCCTGACTTTC. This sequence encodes CASGLTGANVLTF.

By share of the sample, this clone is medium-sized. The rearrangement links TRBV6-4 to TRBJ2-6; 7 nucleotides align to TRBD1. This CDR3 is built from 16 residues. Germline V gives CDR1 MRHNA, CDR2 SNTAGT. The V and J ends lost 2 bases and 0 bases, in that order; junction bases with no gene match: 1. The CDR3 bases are TGTGCCAGCAGTGACACAGGGGCCTCTGGGGCCAACGTCCTGACTTTC. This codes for CASSDTGASGANVLTF.